The T cell receptor (beta chain) described here comes from a study of T cells after yellow fever vaccination. Only a few counts were recorded for this clonotype. V dropped 10 bases and J dropped 2 bases, with 17 bases sitting between them. CDR1 is WSHSY, CDR2 SAAADI, per germline. CDR3 size: 14 residues. Researchers made TCR cDNA using 5'RACE template switching, and this step added a universal primer site and UMIs. From the 5' RACE reads, TCRdb called clonotypes with MiXCR, one entry per CDR3 protein. The sample gives some 260,000 distinct CDR3 sequences, around 4.9% of which show up once; 2.5% to 4% is in the top ten.

The source is a man between 18 and 35 years old who received the YFV17D yellow fever vaccine. The chain recombines TRBV10-2 with TRBJ2-5; D is unclear. The sample here was CD4+ T cells sorted from PBMCs, taken on the day of the yellow fever booster vaccination. Here the CDR3 DNA reads TGCGCCACCAACCCACAAGGATTTCAAGAGACCCAGTACTTC. This translates into CATNPQGFQETQYF.